The entry that follows covers one T cell receptor beta chain sequence. The length of the CDR3 is 13 residues. Trimming took off 3 bases at V and 10 bases at J, with 13 bases between the two ends. Germline V gene data show CDR1 as KGHSH and CDR2 as LQKENI. This sample stems from a study of OX40 agonist ivuxolimab in advanced cancers. Study-wide background: Patients were infused with ivuxolimab every 2 weeks at 0.01 to 10 mg/kg. Earlier treatment with anti-PD-1, anti-PD-L1 or anti-CTLA-4 was permitted, and roughly 40% had received some.

This table comes from immunoSEQ multiplex PCR, and its TCRdb copy is limited to in-frame clones, with some not included. This sample has 65,000 to 70,000 clones, with about 90% found just once. The material sequenced was CD4+ or CD8+ T cells sorted from blood, taken in a trial of the OX40 agonist ivuxolimab. This sequence was found in an adult with an advanced solid tumor such as melanoma, head and neck, liver or kidney cancer. The chain links TRBV18 to TRBJ2-1; a weak D match, TRBD1 (6 bases). DNA of the CDR3: TGTGCCAGCTCACCTGTAGCGCAGGGGGAGCAGTTCTTC. It yields the protein CASSPVAQGEQFF. Supplemented by reference TRBV18 and TRBJ2-1, the full variable domain reads NAGVMQNPRHLVRRRGQEARLRCSPMKGHSHVYWYRQLPEEGLKFMVYLQKENIIDESGMPKERFSAEFPKEGPSILRIQQVVRGDSAAYFCASSPVAQGEQFFGPGTRLTVL.